Presented here are 11 T cell receptor beta chains from one specimen sequenced in a study of shared clonotypes between healthy human individuals. Clones were read by immunoSEQ multiplex PCR, and TCRdb kept only the in-frame ones, dropping some. The sample records 650,000 to 750,000 clones, about two thirds being singletons. Sample: memory CD4+ T cells sorted from blood. Indicated subset: CD45RA-negative fraction. The receptors were sampled from a woman in her thirties in good health.

This chain uses TRBV11-2 with TRBJ2-1, with D perhaps TRBD2 (6 bases). From germline, CDR1 is SGHAT and CDR2 FQNNGV. V was shortened by 1 base and J by 1 base, with 8 bases between the two germline ends. The CDR3 is 15 residues long. The CDR3 is CASSLGGESYNEQFF. CDR3 bases: TGTGCCAGCAGCTTAGGCGGGGAATCCTACAATGAGCAGTTCTTC.

The chain uses TRBV27 and TRBJ1-1; D is unclear. Germline values: CDR1 MNHEY, CDR2 SMNVEV (reference sequence). The V end lost 6 bases, the J end lost 4 bases, and 15 bases lay between the germline ends. The CDR3 has 14 residues. DNA of the CDR3: TGTGCCAGCAGCCTAAACTTCCGAGGCACTGAAGCTTTCTTT. Amino acids: CASSLNFRGTEAFF.

This sequence joins TRBV19 and TRBJ2-7, with 10 bases identical to TRBD2. CDR1 LNHDA and CDR2 SQIVND come from the germline V gene (reference sequence). V lost 2 bases to trimming and J lost 0 bases; unmatched junction nucleotides: 1. The CDR3 runs to 15 residues. CDR3 coding DNA: TGTGCCAGTAGTATACCTAGCGGGAGCTCCTACGAGCAGTACTTC. This codes for CASSIPSGSSYEQYF.

This clone was detected ten times or more. This rearrangement joins TRBV25-1 to TRBJ1-1; the D is unclear. Deletions cut 4 bases from V and 1 base from J, with 7 bases between. The CDR3 runs 13 residues. CDR1 and CDR2 (germline): MGHDK, SYGVNS. The CDR3: CASSVTENTEAFF. Written as DNA, the CDR3 is TGTGCCAGCAGTGTGACGGAGAACACTGAAGCTTTCTTT.

The rearrangement uses TRBV19 and TRBJ2-7; maybe TRBD1 (6 bases). Looked up from germline, CDR1 is LNHDA and CDR2 is SQIVND (reference sequence). Trimming pared 8 bases from V and 4 bases from J, leaving 12 bases between. This CDR3 comprises 12 residues. The chain's CDR3 is CASPGHFYEQYF. CDR3 DNA: TGTGCCAGTCCGGGACACTTTTACGAGCAGTACTTC.

This chain uses TRBV19 with TRBJ1-1; no reliable D call. This CDR3 comprises 11 residues. Trimming stripped 7 bases from V and 1 base from J, with 4 bases between. The germline V gene has CDR1 LNHDA and CDR2 SQIVND (reference sequence). The CDR3 nucleotides are TGTGCCAGTATGCAGAACACTGAAGCTTTCTTT. This gives the protein CASMQNTEAFF.

Points on this clone: This CDR3 is also generated by other DNA sequences in the sample. The V and J genes are TRBV7-9 and TRBJ2-5; D gene ambiguous. The CDR3 runs 11 residues. The V end lost 6 bases, the J end lost 5 bases, and 7 bases lay between the germline ends. Per germline, CDR1 SEHNR and CDR2 FQNEAQ (reference sequence). As DNA, the CDR3 is TGTGCCAGCAGTCTTCTCGAGACCCAGTACTTC. It yields the protein CASSLLETQYF. Full variable domain (outside the CDR3, taken from reference TRBV7-9 and TRBJ2-5): DTGVSQNPRHKITKRGQNVTFRCDPISEHNRLYWYRQTLGQGPEFLTYFQNEAQLEKSRLLSDRFSAERPKGSFSTLEIQRTEQGDSAMYLCASSLLETQYFGPGTRLLVL.

This clone was detected ten times or more. This sample also contains other DNA sequences that code for the same CDR3. The chain links TRBV29-1 to TRBJ1-1; D remains ambiguous. V lost 4 bases to trimming and J lost 1 base, with 10 bases between them. CDR1 is SQVTM, CDR2 ANQGSEA, per germline. The CDR3 consists of 13 residues. The CDR3 coding sequence is TGCAGCGTTGGGCGGGAGGGGAACACTGAAGCTTTCTTT. Translating gives CSVGREGNTEAFF.

The V call is TRBV4-1, the J call TRBJ2-1; TRBD2 aligns across 10 bases. CDR1 MGHRA and CDR2 YSYEKL come from the germline V gene. V shed 4 bases, J shed 7 bases, and the junction held 10 bases outside the gene matches. CDR3 length: 16 amino acids. CDR3: CASSPAGSGRVNEQFF. The CDR3 DNA reads TGCGCCAGCAGCCCCGCAGGGAGCGGGAGGGTAAATGAGCAGTTCTTC.

This clone occurred once. The chain joins TRBV7-8 to TRBJ1-4, with D uncertain. V lost 5 bases and J lost 5, with 12 bases in between. This CDR3 contains 14 residues. CDR1 and CDR2 (germline): SGHVS, FQNEAQ. The CDR3 DNA sequence: TGTGCCAGCAGCCTCCGTAAAGGAAATGAAAAACTGTTTTTT. It is translated as CASSLRKGNEKLFF. The entire variable domain, with the rest obtained from reference TRBV7-8 and TRBJ1-4, is as follows: GAGVSQSPRYKVAKRGQDVALRCDPISGHVSLFWYQQALGQGPEFLTYFQNEAQLDKSGLPSDRFFAERPEGSVSTLKIQRTQQEDSAVYLCASSLRKGNEKLFFGSGTQLSVL.

The chain links TRBV6-9 to TRBJ2-7, with 9 bases fitting TRBD1. The V gene's germline CDR1 is MNHGY and CDR2 SVAAGI. Unmatched junction bases numbered 8, after V lost 7 bases and J lost 4 bases. CDR3 length: 14 residues. In nucleotides, the CDR3 is TGTGCCAGCATGGGACAGGGAATAGGGTACGAGCAGTACTTC. Translating gives CASMGQGIGYEQYF.